This T cell receptor beta chain was documented in a study of T cell clusters in autoimmune cytopenias. Each sample's input was roughly 270 ng genomic DNA, 40,000 or so genome equivalents. This CDR3 region has 16 residues. In germline, CDR1 is LNHDA, CDR2 SQIVND (reference sequence). TRB rearrangements were amplified by touch-down multiplex PCR with mixed TRB-A/B primers. TCRdb reprocessed the multiplex PCR reads and keeps a single row for each CDR3 protein, giving no DNA. This repertoire includes 12,000 or so distinct CDR3 sequences. In addition, the sample was reused for a study of T cell repertoires in aging, cancer and after chemotherapy. In that study: Loss of evenness, beyond lost richness, contributed to age-related TCR diversity decline in cancer patients. Rebound thymic output was suggested by rising median generation probability during chemotherapy in each cancer cohort.

The TCR comes from a human donor in good health. Sequencing was done on a sample of peripheral blood. The chain links TRBV19 to TRBJ1-4; absent DNA, TCRdb's TRBD1 call cannot be checked. CDR3 protein: CASRTTAFATNEKLFF. Looking up the rest from reference TRBV19 and TRBJ1-4 gives the full variable domain: DGGITQSPKYLFRKEGQNVTLSCEQNLNHDAMYWYRQDPGQGLRLIYYSQIVNDFQKGDIAEGYSVSREKKESFPLTVTSAQKNPTAFYLCASRTTAFATNEKLFFGSGTQLSVL.